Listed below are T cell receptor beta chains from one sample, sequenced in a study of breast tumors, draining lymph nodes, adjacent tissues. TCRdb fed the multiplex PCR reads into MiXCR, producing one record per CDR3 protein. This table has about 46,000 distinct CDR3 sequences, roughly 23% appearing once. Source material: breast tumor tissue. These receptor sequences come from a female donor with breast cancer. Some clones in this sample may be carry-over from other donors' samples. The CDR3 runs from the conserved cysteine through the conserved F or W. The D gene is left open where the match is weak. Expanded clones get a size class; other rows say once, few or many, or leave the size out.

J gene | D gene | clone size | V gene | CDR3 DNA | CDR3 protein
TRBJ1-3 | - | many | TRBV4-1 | TGCGCCAGCAGCCAGAGGACACCTGGAAACACCATATATTTT | CASSQRTPGNTIYF
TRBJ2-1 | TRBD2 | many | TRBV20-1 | TGCAGTGCCGGGGGACTAGCGGGAGTTGAGCAGTTCTTC | CSAGGLAGVEQFF
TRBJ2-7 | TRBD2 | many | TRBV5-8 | TGTGCCAGCAGCCTCACCGGGGGGACGGGCGAGCAGTACTTC | CASSLTGGTGEQYF
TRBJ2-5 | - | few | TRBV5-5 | TGTGCCAGCAGCTTGGTCGTGGGCGCGGCCCAAGAGACCCAGTACTTC | CASSLVVGAAQETQYF
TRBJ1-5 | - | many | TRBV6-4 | TGTGCCAGCACCCCCATCAGCAAAGTGGTGGGGGGATGTCAGCCCCAGCATTTT | CASTPISKVVGGCQPQHF
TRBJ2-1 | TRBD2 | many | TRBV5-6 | TGTGCCAGCAGCCGTTATAGCGGGGGGGCCTGGGAGCAGTTCTTC | CASSRYSGGAWEQFF
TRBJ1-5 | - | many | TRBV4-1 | TGCGCCAGCAGCCAAGTAGGGGGGACTAGCCCTAATCAGCCCCAGCATTTT | CASSQVGGTSPNQPQHF
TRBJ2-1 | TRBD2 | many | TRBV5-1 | TGCGCCAGCATGGTACGGGAGGGAAACAATGAGCAGTTCTTC | CASMVREGNNEQFF
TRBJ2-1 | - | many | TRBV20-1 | TGCAGTGCTGTAGGGGACGGGGACTACAATGAGCAGTTCTTC | CSAVGDGDYNEQFF
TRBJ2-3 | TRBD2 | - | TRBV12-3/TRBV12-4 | TGTGCCAGCAGCAGTGGGGAGGGGCGACACACAGATACGCAGTATTTT | CASSSGEGRHTDTQYF
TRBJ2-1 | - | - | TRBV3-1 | TGTGCCAGCAGCCAAGGGGGTGCCTACAATGAGCAGTTCTTC | CASSQGGAYNEQFF
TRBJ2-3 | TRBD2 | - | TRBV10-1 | TGCGCCAGCAGTGGCGGGGGGGCCGGAGAAGGTACGCAGTATTTT | CASSGGGAGEGTQYF
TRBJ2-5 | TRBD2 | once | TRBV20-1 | TGCAGTGCTAGAACTAGCGGGGGGTTGGAGACCCAGTGCTTC | CSARTSGGLETQCF
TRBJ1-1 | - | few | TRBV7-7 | TGTGCCAGCAGCTTGGACAGGAACACTGAAGCTTTCTTT | CASSLDRNTEAFF
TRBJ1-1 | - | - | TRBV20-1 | TGCAGTGCTAGAGCCCCCAGACAGCGTCCGAACACTGAAGCTTTCTTT | CSARAPRQRPNTEAFF
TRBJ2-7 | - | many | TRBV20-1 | TGCAGTGCTAGGGGTGGCCGGATCTACTACGAGCAGTACTTC | CSARGGRIYYEQYF
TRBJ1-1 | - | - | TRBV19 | TGTGCCAGTAGTATAGGGGCGGGGAGCACTGAAGCTTTCTTT | CASSIGAGSTEAFF
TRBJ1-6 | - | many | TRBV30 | TGTGCCTGGAGTGTCGACGTTGATTCACCCCTCCACTTT | CAWSVDVDSPLHF
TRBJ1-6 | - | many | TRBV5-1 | TGCGCCAGCAGCTTGGGTCAGCAAAATTCACCCCTCCACTTT | CASSLGQQNSPLHF
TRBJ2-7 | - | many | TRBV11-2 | TGTGCCAGCAGCTTGAGTACTTACCCTACCTACGAGCAGTACTTC | CASSLSTYPTYEQYF
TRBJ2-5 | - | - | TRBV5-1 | TGCGCCAGCAGCTTGGCCCACCCGAACGCCCAGTACTTC | CASSLAHPNAQYF
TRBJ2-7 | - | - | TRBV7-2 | TGTGCCAGCAGCTTCCGCAGGGCCACCTACGAGCAGTACTTC | CASSFRRATYEQYF
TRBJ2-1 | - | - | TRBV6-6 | TGTGCCAGCAGGTCACGCTACAATGAGCAGTTCTTC | CASRSRYNEQFF
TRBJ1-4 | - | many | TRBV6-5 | TGTGCCAGCAGTTACCGGGATGCAACTAATGAAAAACTGTTTTTT | CASSYRDATNEKLFF
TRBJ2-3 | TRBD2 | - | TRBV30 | TGTGCCTGGAATGTTATTAGCGGGGGAGCAGATACGCAGTATTTT | CAWNVISGGADTQYF
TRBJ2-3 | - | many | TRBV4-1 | TGCGCCAGCAGCAAAATTCCCGGGGGATCGGGCACAGATACGCAGTATTTT | CASSKIPGGSGTDTQYF
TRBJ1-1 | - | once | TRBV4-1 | TGCGCCAGCAGCCAAGAGGAGGGTTTTAGGAACACTGAAGCTTTCTTT | CASSQEEGFRNTEAFF
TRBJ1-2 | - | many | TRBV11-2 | TGTGCCACGGATAAGGGGGGCGGCTATGGCTACACCTTC | CATDKGGGYGYTF
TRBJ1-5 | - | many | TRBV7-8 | TGTGCCAGCAGCCCAGCGGTGGCGCAACCCCAGCATTTT | CASSPAVAQPQHF
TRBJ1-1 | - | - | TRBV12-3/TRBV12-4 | TGTGCCAGCATCCCGACAGGACCGAGCCCTGAAGCTTTCTTT | CASIPTGPSPEAFF
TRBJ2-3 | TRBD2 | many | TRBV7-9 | TGTGCCAGCACAAAAGGGACTAGCGGGTTTCCTCTAAAAGATACGCAGTATTTT | CASTKGTSGFPLKDTQYF
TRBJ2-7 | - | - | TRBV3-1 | TGTGCCAGCAGCCAAGCAGGGGGGGCCTACGAGCAGTACTTC | CASSQAGGAYEQYF
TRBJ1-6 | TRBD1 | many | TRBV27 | TGTGCCAGCAGTGCCAGGGGGCGCTTAAATTCACCCCTCCACTTT | CASSARGRLNSPLHF
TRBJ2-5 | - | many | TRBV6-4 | TGTGCCAGCAATGACCCACCTCAGGACCCGGGAAGGTCTTGGACCCAGTACTTC | CASNDPPQDPGRSWTQYF
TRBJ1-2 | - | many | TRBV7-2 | TGTGCCAGCAGCTTAGCGCCAGGACCAAACTATGGCTACACCTTC | CASSLAPGPNYGYTF
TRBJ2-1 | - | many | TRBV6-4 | TGTGCCAGCAGTGACTCGGACAACAATGAGCAGTTCTTC | CASSDSDNNEQFF
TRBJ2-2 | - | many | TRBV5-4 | TGTGCCAGCAGCCTTGCCGGGGGGCGGGGTGCGACCGGGGAGCTGTTTTTT | CASSLAGGRGATGELFF
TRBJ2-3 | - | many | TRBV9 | TGTGCCAGCAGCGTAGTAGACCATACGCAGTATTTT | CASSVVDHTQYF
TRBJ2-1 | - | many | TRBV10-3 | TGTGCCATCAGTAATGGGGGCGCCTACAATGAGCAGTTCTTC | CAISNGGAYNEQFF
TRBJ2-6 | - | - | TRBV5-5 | TGTGCCAGCAGCACGGTGGCGCAGACGGGGGCCAACGTCCTGACTTTC | CASSTVAQTGANVLTF
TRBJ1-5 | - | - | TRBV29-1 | TGCAGCGTTGGACAGAACAATCAGCCCCAGCATTTT | CSVGQNNQPQHF
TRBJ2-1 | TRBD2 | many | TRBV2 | TGTGCCATCCTCTTCCCGGGAGGAGGGGATGAGCAGTTCTTC | CAILFPGGGDEQFF
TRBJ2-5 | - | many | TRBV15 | TGTGCCACCAGCTCCGGCCCTAAAGAGACCCAGTACTTC | CATSSGPKETQYF
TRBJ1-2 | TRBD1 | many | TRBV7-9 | TGTGCCAGCAGCTTAGATCAGGGGGATGGCTACACCTTC | CASSLDQGDGYTF
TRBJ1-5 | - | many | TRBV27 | TGTGCCAGCAGTTTAACCCCCTCGTCGGTGGGCAATCAGCCCCAGCATTTT | CASSLTPSSVGNQPQHF
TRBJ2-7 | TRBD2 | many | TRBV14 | TGTGCCAGCAGCCCGTACGGGAGGTCTCTACGAGAGCAGTACTTC | CASSPYGRSLREQYF
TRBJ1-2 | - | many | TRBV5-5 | TGTGCCAGCAGCCCAGAGGCCCACTATGGCTACACCTTC | CASSPEAHYGYTF
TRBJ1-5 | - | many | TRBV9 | TGTGCCAGCAGCGTAGACGGGGGGAGGAATCAGCCCCAGCATTTT | CASSVDGGRNQPQHF
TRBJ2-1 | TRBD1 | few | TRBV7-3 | TGTGCCAGCAGCTCCCATACAGGGGTGGGATCAGATGAGCAGTTCTTC | CASSSHTGVGSDEQFF
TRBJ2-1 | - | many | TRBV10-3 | TGTGCCATCAAAGGACACTCGGCGACCTACAATGAGCAGTTCTTC | CAIKGHSATYNEQFF
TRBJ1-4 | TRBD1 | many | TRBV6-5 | TGTGCCAGCAGTTACTCGGGACAGGGGGATCGGCTGTTTTTT | CASSYSGQGDRLFF
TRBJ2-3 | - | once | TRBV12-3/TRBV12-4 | TGTGCCAGCCGTGGAAACAGGGGGGGTGCAGATACGCAGTATTTT | CASRGNRGGADTQYF